This is a list of T cell receptor beta chains from one sample in a study of pediatric ulcerative colitis. Some clones are missing from TCRdb's copy, which holds only in-frame ones; the method was immunoSEQ multiplex PCR. The data contain about 40,000 clones, roughly 70% of them singletons. The sequenced sample was gut tissue. The receptors here all came from a boy aged 5-17 years with severe ulcerative colitis. Both conserved end residues are part of each CDR3. Fields, in order: CDR3 DNA, CDR3 protein, V gene, D gene, J gene, clone size. D genes are given only for firm matches. Size is stated for part of the rows, as once, few or many counts, or as a class when the clone is expanded.

TGCGCCAGCAGCTTGGACAAGACTGAAGCTTTCTTT | CASSLDKTEAFF | TRBV5-1 | NA | TRBJ1-1 | NA
TGCGCCAGCAGCTTACGGACAGGGGCCACCGGGGAGCTGTTTTTT | CASSLRTGATGELFF | TRBV5-1 | TRBD1 | TRBJ2-2 | NA
TGTGCCAGCAGTTATGGACTAGCTGGGGAGCTGTTTTTT | CASSYGLAGELFF | TRBV6-6 | TRBD2 | TRBJ2-2 | NA
TGTGCCAGCAGCCCCAGGGCGCGAGCGGCTAGCACAGATACGCAGTATTTT | CASSPRARAASTDTQYF | TRBV7-8 | NA | TRBJ2-3 | NA
TGTGCCAGCTCGCCGCGGAGAGTAGTGTCCTACGAGCAGTACTTC | CASSPRRVVSYEQYF | TRBV18 | NA | TRBJ2-7 | NA
TGCGCCAGCAGTTCCACAGGGGGCGCTGGGGAAAAACTGTTTTTT | CASSSTGGAGEKLFF | TRBV5-1 | TRBD1 | TRBJ1-4 | NA
TGTGCCAGCAGTGATGACGACAGGGCGGATTCACCCCTCCACTTT | CASSDDDRADSPLHF | TRBV2 | TRBD1 | TRBJ1-6 | NA
TGTGCCAGCAGGCTACGGGACTACCTCTACAATGAGCAGTTCTTC | CASRLRDYLYNEQFF | TRBV6-1 | TRBD2 | TRBJ2-1 | NA
TGTGCCAGCAGCCAGTCCTACAATGAGCAGTTCTTC | CASSQSYNEQFF | TRBV28 | NA | TRBJ2-1 | NA
TGCGCCAGCAGCCGTGGGACTAGCGGCAATGAGCAGTTCTTC | CASSRGTSGNEQFF | TRBV5-1 | TRBD2 | TRBJ2-1 | few
TGTGCCAGCTCTCTGGGTCAAGACACCATATATTTT | CASSLGQDTIYF | TRBV9 | NA | TRBJ1-3 | NA
TGTGCCAGCAGCACCGGGGGGGCCCACGAGCAGTACTTC | CASSTGGAHEQYF | TRBV7-6 | TRBD2 | TRBJ2-7 | NA
TGTGCCATCAGTGAGTCGGGGGGGCCGCAGGAGACCCAGTACTTC | CAISESGGPQETQYF | TRBV10-3 | NA | TRBJ2-5 | NA
TGTGCCAGCTCGGCAAGAGGGACAGGGGACTCTGGGGCCAACGTCCTGACTTTC | CASSARGTGDSGANVLTF | TRBV18 | TRBD1 | TRBJ2-6 | NA
TGCGCCAGCAGCCAAGGGAATCAGGGACCGGGCTCTGGGGCCAACGTCCTGACTTTC | CASSQGNQGPGSGANVLTF | TRBV4-1 | NA | TRBJ2-6 | NA
TGTGCCAGCAGCCCGTTAGAAGGGGTCGGCTCCTATGGCTACACCTTC | CASSPLEGVGSYGYTF | TRBV4-2 | NA | TRBJ1-2 | few
TGTGCCAGCAGCCAAATGTCCACCGGGGAGCTGTTTTTT | CASSQMSTGELFF | TRBV14 | NA | TRBJ2-2 | NA
TGCGCCAGCAGCCAAGTTCAAAACAGAATAACCCTCTTAACTAATGAAAAACTGTTTTTT | CASSQVQNRITLLTNEKLFF | TRBV4-1 | NA | TRBJ1-4 | NA
TGCAGTGCTAAGGAGAATTCACCCCTCCACTTT | CSAKENSPLHF | TRBV20-1 | NA | TRBJ1-6 | NA
TGTGCCAGCTCACCCTCCGCGACAGCCAACACTGAAGCTTTCTTT | CASSPSATANTEAFF | TRBV18 | NA | TRBJ1-1 | NA
TGCGCCAGCAGCTCCGGGACTAGCGCCAATGAGCAGTTCTTC | CASSSGTSANEQFF | TRBV5-1 | TRBD2 | TRBJ2-1 | NA
TGTGCCAGCAGCTTAGGGGGGTTCCCCGAGCAGTACTTC | CASSLGGFPEQYF | TRBV7-9 | NA | TRBJ2-7 | NA
TGCGCCAGCAGCTTTAGTGGGGGAACCTACAATGAGCAGTTCTTC | CASSFSGGTYNEQFF | TRBV5-1 | NA | TRBJ2-1 | NA